A selection of T cell receptor beta chains follows, all from one sample in a study of a mutant IDH1 vaccine in newly diagnosed glioma. These receptors have no known antigen. Sequencing was performed with immunoSEQ multiplex PCR; in TCRdb, only in-frame clones are kept and a portion is missing. The top ten hold around 8.3% of the sample, which has about 64,000 clones, 84% seen once. The sequencing here drew on PBMCs, taken from a glioma patient whose treatment included an IDH1 peptide vaccine. These receptors were collected from a woman aged 45 to 65 with glioma. Both conserved end residues are part of each CDR3. D genes are given only for firm matches. Size is stated for part of the rows, as once, few or many counts, or as a class when the clone is expanded.

.,.,TRBJ1-1,TRBV7-9,15,TGTGCCAGCAGCTTAGTTCTTGGGACGAACACTGAAGCTTTCTTT,CASSLVLGTNTEAFF
.,.,TRBJ2-6,TRBV6-1,15,TGTGCCAGCAGTGAAGAGGGGGCTGGGGCCAACGTCCTGACTTTC,CASSEEGAGANVLTF
.,.,TRBJ1-3,TRBV10-3,16,TGTGCCATCAGTGAGTCGGACGGAAAAGGGCACGGCACCATATATTTT,CAISESDGKGHGTIYF
.,.,TRBJ1-5,TRBV5-1,14,TGCGCCAGCAGCTTGGACGGAAACAATCAGCCCCAGCATTTT,CASSLDGNNQPQHF
.,.,TRBJ1-5,TRBV6-1,14,TGTGCCAGCAGTGAAGCGGCAGATAATCAGCCCCAGCATTTT,CASSEAADNQPQHF
TRBD2,.,TRBJ2-7,TRBV18,15,TGTGCCAGCTCACCAGATAGCGGGTTCTCCTACGAGCAGTACTTC,CASSPDSGFSYEQYF
TRBD1,.,TRBJ1-1,TRBV6-1,13,TGTGCCAGCAGGGGGACAGAGAACACTGAAGCTTTCTTT,CASRGTENTEAFF
.,.,TRBJ2-1,TRBV25-1,12,TGTGCCAGCATCGTAGGGGGGGGTGAGCAGTTCTTC,CASIVGGGEQFF
.,.,TRBJ1-1,TRBV11-2,11,TGTGCCAGCAGCCAATACTGGAAAACTTTCTTT,CASSQYWKTFF
TRBD2,.,TRBJ2-2,TRBV2,15,TGTGCCAGCAGGGTGAGCGGGGGGGCCACCGGGGAGCTGTTTTTT,CASRVSGGATGELFF
.,.,TRBJ1-1,TRBV5-1,14,TGCGCCAGCAGCTTGGGGGGAGTGAACACTGAAGCTTTCTTT,CASSLGGVNTEAFF
TRBD2,.,TRBJ2-3,TRBV6-1,14,TGTGCCAGCAGTCTGGGGGGGAGCACAGATACGCAGTATTTT,CASSLGGSTDTQYF
TRBD2,.,TRBJ2-1,TRBV25-1,15,TGTGCCAGCAGTGAGACGGGGGGGAGCTACAATGAGCAGTTCTTC,CASSETGGSYNEQFF
.,.,TRBJ1-1,TRBV18,14,TGTGCCAGCTCCCCCGACAGGATGAACACTGAAGCTTTCTTT,CASSPDRMNTEAFF
.,.,TRBJ2-7,TRBV9,13,TGTGCCAGCAGCGTAGTTGAGGGGTACGAGCAGTACTTC,CASSVVEGYEQYF
.,.,TRBJ2-7,TRBV19,13,TGTGCCAGTAGTTTCTCGGCTTCCTACGAGCAGTACTTC,CASSFSASYEQYF
TRBD1,.,TRBJ1-1,TRBV10-2,15,TGCGCCAGTGGACAGGCGTGGACTATGAACACTGAAGCTTTCTTT,CASGQAWTMNTEAFF
.,.,TRBJ1-5,TRBV29-1,14,TGCAGCGTTGAAGGGGGGGCAGGCAATCAGCCCCAGCATTTT,CSVEGGAGNQPQHF
.,.,TRBJ2-1,TRBV20-1,11,TGCAGTGCTAAACTAGGGTGGGAGCAGTTCTTC,CSAKLGWEQFF
.,.,TRBJ2-4,TRBV7-2,17,TGTGCCAGCAGCTTACTTGTGGGGAGCTTAGCCAAAAACATTCAGTACTTC,CASSLLVGSLAKNIQYF
TRBD1,.,TRBJ1-1,TRBV5-1,13,TGCGCCAGCAGCCGGGACAGGGTTGGTGAAGCTTTCTTT,CASSRDRVGEAFF
.,few,TRBJ1-6,TRBV11-2,16,TGTGCCAGCAGCCCCGGTCCGGGACGGACTTATTCACCCCTCCACTTT,CASSPGPGRTYSPLHF
.,.,TRBJ1-3,TRBV6-1,18,TGTGCCAGCAGTGAAATTGTGGGGCGGTTGAGCTCTGGAAACACCATATATTTT,CASSEIVGRLSSGNTIYF
.,.,TRBJ2-2,TRBV6-1,14,TGTGCCAGCAGGGTAACGGAGAACACCGGGGAGCTGTTTTTT,CASRVTENTGELFF
.,few,TRBJ1-5,TRBV13,14,TGTGCCAGCAGCTTAGGCCCAAACAATCAGCCCCAGCATTTT,CASSLGPNNQPQHF
.,.,TRBJ2-2,TRBV30,15,TGTGCCTGGAGTATGGACTCTCTCAGCATCGGGGAGCTGTTTTTT,CAWSMDSLSIGELFF
.,.,TRBJ2-6,TRBV5-1,17,TGCGCCAGCAGCTTGGAGGCAGCCAGATCTGGGGCCAACGTCCTGACTTTC,CASSLEAARSGANVLTF
.,.,TRBJ1-1,TRBV28,11,TGTGCCAGCAGATACACGGGTGAAGCTTTCTTT,CASRYTGEAFF
TRBD1,few,TRBJ1-5,TRBV10-3,13,TGTGCCGTAGGGACAGATAGCAATCAGCCCCAGCATTTT,CAVGTDSNQPQHF
.,.,TRBJ1-5,TRBV19,13,TGTGCCAGTACGCGGGGGTCCCCCTGGCCCCAGCATTTT,CASTRGSPWPQHF
.,.,TRBJ1-4,TRBV2,14,TGTGCCAGCAGTCACAGGTCCTCTAATGAAAAACTGTTTTTT,CASSHRSSNEKLFF
.,.,TRBJ1-1,TRBV27,13,TGTGCCAGCAGTTTAGACTGGAACACTGAAGCTTTCTTT,CASSLDWNTEAFF
.,.,TRBJ1-1,TRBV10-1,10,TGCGCCAGCAGTGATGGAGAAGCTTTCTTT,CASSDGEAFF
TRBD1,.,TRBJ2-1,TRBV7-9,15,TGTGCCAGCAGCTTGGGGACAGGCCTGGGGAATGAGCAGTTCTTC,CASSLGTGLGNEQFF
.,.,TRBJ2-1,TRBV30,13,TGTGCCTGGGAAAAGGGACAATACAATGAGCAGTTCTTC,CAWEKGQYNEQFF
.,.,TRBJ2-1,TRBV29-1,17,TGCAGCGTTTCCCTTCGACAGACAACCATTACATACAATGAGCAGTTCTTC,CSVSLRQTTITYNEQFF
.,once,TRBJ1-5,TRBV2,15,TGTGCCAGCAGTCCTATGGGGGGCTCTAATCAGCCCCAGCATTTT,CASSPMGGSNQPQHF
.,.,TRBJ1-4,TRBV5-4,14,TGTGCCAGCAGCTTGGAAGTGAGGGATGAAAAACTGTTTTTT,CASSLEVRDEKLFF
TRBD2,.,TRBJ2-1,TRBV4-3,16,TGCGCCAGCAGCCAAGCCCCTAGCGGGGGGAACAATGAGCAGTTCTTC,CASSQAPSGGNNEQFF
.,.,TRBJ1-6,TRBV19,15,TGTGCCAGTAGGGAAAGCTCAGCCTATAATTCACCCCTCCACTTT,CASRESSAYNSPLHF
TRBD2,.,TRBJ2-3,TRBV5-4,16,TGTGCCAGCAGCTTGCGGCTAGCGGGGGTGGGAGATACGCAGTATTTT,CASSLRLAGVGDTQYF